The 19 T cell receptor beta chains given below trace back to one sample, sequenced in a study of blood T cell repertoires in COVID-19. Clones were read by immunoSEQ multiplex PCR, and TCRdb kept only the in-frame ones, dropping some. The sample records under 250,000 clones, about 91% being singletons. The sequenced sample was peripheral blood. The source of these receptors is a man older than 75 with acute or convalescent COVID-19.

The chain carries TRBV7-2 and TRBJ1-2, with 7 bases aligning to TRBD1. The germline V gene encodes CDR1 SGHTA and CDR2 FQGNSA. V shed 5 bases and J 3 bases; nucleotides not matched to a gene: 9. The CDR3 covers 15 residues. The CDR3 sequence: CASSPPRGRYYGYTF. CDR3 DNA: TGTGCCAGCAGCCCTCCTAGGGGGCGCTACTATGGCTACACCTTC.

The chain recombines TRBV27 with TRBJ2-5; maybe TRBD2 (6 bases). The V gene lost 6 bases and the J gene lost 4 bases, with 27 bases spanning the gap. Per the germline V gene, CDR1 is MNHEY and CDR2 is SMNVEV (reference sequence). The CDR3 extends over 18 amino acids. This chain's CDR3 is CASRGPNRLVSKGETQYF. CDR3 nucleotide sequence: TGTGCCAGCAGGGGACCTAATCGACTAGTATCAAAGGGAGAGACCCAGTACTTC.

CDR3 amino acids: CASSFNNGNTIYF. The CDR3 DNA reads TGTGCCAGCAGTTTTAACAATGGAAACACCATATATTTT. V and J are TRBV27 and TRBJ1-3, with D unclear. The CDR3 is made up of 13 amino acids. Germline V gene lookup returns CDR1 MNHEY and CDR2 SMNVEV (reference sequence). V shed 3 bases and J shed 3 bases, with 6 bases lying between them.

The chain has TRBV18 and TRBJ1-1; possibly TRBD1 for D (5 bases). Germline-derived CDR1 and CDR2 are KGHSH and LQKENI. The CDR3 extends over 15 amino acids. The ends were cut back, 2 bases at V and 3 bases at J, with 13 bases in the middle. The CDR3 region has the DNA TGTGCCAGCTCACCAGAACGGGGGGGTTACACTGAAGCTTTCTTT. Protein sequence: CASSPERGGYTEAFF.

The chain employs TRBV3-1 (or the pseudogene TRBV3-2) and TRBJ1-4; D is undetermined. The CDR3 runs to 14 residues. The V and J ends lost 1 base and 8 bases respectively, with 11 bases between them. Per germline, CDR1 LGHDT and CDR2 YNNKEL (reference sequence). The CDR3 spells CASSQGPGGEKLFF. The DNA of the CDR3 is TGTGCCAGCAGCCAAGGACCCGGAGGGGAAAAACTGTTTTTT.

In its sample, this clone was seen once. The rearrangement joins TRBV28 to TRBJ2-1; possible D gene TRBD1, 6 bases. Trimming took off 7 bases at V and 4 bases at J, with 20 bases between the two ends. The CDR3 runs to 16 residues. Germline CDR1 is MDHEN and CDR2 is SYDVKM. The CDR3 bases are TGTGCCAGCATACGATCCTCACCCAGGGGATACAATGAGCAGTTCTTC. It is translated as CASIRSSPRGYNEQFF.

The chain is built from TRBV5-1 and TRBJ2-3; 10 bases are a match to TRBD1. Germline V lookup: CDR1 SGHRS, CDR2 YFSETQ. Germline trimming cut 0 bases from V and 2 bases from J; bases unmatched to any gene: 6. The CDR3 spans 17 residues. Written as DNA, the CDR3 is TGCGCCAGCAGCTTGGCCGGACAGGGGGTTACCACAGATACGCAGTATTTT. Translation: CASSLAGQGVTTDTQYF. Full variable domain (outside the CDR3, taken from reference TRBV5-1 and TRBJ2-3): KAGVTQTPRYLIKTRGQQVTLSCSPISGHRSVSWYQQTPGQGLQFLFEYFSETQRNKGNFPGRFSGRQFSNSRSEMNVSTLELGDSALYLCASSLAGQGVTTDTQYFGPGTRLTVL.

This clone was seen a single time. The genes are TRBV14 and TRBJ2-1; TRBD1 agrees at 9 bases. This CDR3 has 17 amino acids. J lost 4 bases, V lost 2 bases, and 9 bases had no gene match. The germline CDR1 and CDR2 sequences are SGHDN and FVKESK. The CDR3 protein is CASSQLTGTGFYNEQFF. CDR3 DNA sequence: TGTGCCAGCAGCCAATTGACAGGGACAGGGTTTTACAATGAGCAGTTCTTC. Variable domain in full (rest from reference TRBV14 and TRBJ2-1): EAGVTQFPSHSVIEKGQTVTLRCDPISGHDNLYWYRRVMGKEIKFLLHFVKESKQDESGMPNNRFLAERTGGTYSTLKVQPAELEDSGVYFCASSQLTGTGFYNEQFFGPGTRLTVL.

CDR3 sequence (DNA): TGTGCCACCAGTGACCCCAACTCTAGCGGCCGGGGGGATACGCAGTATTTT. This gives the protein CATSDPNSSGRGDTQYF. This rearrangement joins TRBV24-1 to TRBJ2-3; TRBD2 aligns across 7 bases. J was trimmed by 6 bases and V by 4 bases; bases with no gene match: 15. In germline, CDR1 is KGHDR, CDR2 SFDVKD. The CDR3 totals 17 residues.

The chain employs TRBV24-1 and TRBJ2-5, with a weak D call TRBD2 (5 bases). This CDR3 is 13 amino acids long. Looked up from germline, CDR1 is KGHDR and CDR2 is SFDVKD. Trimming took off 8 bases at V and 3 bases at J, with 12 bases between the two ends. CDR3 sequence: CATTEGPKETQYF. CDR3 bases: TGTGCCACCACTGAGGGCCCAAAAGAGACCCAGTACTTC.

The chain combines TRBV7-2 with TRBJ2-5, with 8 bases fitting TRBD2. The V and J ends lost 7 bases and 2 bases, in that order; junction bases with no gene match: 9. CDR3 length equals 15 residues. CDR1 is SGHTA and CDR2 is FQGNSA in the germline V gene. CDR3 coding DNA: TGTGCCAGCACCCATCTTAGCGGGGTTCAAGAGACCCAGTACTTC. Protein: CASTHLSGVQETQYF.

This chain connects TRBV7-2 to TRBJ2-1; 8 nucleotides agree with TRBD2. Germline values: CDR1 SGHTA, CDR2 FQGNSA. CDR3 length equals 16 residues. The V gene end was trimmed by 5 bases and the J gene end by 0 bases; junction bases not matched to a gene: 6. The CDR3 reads CASSARTSISYNEQFF. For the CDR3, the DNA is TGTGCCAGCAGCGCTAGGACTAGCATCTCCTACAATGAGCAGTTCTTC.

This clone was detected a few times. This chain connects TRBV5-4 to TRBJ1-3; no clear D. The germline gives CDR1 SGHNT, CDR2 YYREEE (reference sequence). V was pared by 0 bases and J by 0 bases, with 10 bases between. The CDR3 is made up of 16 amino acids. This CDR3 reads CASSLDLGGSGNTIYF. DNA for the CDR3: TGTGCCAGCAGCTTGGATCTGGGAGGCTCTGGAAACACCATATATTTT.

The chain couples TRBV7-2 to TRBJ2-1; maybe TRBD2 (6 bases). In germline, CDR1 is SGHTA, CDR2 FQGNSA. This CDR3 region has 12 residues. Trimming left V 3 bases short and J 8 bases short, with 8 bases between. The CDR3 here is CASSFWGDEQFF. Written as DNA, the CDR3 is TGTGCCAGCAGCTTTTGGGGGGATGAGCAGTTCTTC.

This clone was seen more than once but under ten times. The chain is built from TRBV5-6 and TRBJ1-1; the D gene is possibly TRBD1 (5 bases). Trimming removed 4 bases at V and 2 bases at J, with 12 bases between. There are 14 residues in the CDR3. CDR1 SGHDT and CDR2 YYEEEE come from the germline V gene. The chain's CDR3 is CASSRGQLNTEAFF. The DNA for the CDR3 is TGTGCCAGCAGCCGAGGACAACTCAACACTGAAGCTTTCTTT.

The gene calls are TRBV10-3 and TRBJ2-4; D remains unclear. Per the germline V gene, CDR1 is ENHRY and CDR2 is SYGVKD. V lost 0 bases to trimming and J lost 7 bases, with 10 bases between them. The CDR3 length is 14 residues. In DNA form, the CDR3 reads TGTGCCATCAGTGAGTCGGCCGTGGGCAACATTCAGTACTTC. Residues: CAISESAVGNIQYF.

The CDR3 here is CASRLDSYTSYEQYF. The CDR3 nucleotides read TGTGCCAGCAGATTGGACTCCTATACCTCCTACGAGCAGTACTTC. This chain uses TRBV28 with TRBJ2-7, with D perhaps TRBD2 (5 bases). In germline, CDR1 is MDHEN, CDR2 SYDVKM. Trimming left V 6 bases short and J 0 bases short, with 15 bases between. This CDR3 has 15 amino acids.

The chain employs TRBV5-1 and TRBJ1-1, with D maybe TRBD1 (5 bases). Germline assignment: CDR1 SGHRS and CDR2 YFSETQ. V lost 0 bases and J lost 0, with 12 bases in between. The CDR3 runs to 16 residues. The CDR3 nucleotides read TGCGCCAGCAGCTTGGGGGCAGGGCATATGAACACTGAAGCTTTCTTT. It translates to CASSLGAGHMNTEAFF.

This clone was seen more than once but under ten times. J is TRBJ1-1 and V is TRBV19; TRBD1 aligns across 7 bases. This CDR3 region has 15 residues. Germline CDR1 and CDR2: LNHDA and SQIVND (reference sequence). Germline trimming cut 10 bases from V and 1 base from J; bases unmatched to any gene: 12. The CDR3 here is CATNSPGQSNTEAFF. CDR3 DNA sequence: TGTGCCACCAACTCTCCGGGACAGTCGAACACTGAAGCTTTCTTT. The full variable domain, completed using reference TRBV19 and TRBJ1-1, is DGGITQSPKYLFRKEGQNVTLSCEQNLNHDAMYWYRQDPGQGLRLIYYSQIVNDFQKGDIAEGYSVSREKKESFPLTVTSAQKNPTAFYLCATNSPGQSNTEAFFGQGTRLTVV.